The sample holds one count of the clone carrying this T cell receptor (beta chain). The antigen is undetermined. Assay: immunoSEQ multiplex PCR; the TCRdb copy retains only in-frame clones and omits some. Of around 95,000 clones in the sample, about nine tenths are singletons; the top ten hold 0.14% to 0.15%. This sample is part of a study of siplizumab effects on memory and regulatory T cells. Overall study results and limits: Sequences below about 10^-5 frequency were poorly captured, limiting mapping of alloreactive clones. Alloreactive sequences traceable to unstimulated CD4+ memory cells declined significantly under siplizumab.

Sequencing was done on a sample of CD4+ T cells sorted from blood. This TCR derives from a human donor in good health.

The CDR3 region is CASSSIGYGYTF. CDR3 sequence (DNA): TGTGCCAGCAGTTCTATAGGCTATGGCTACACCTTC. The V call is TRBV6-5, the J call TRBJ1-2; D remains unclear. Germline V gene sequence: CDR1 MNHEY, CDR2 SVGAGI. CDR3 length: 12 residues. The V end was cut by 4 bases, the J end by 4 bases, with 7 bases between.